The next 11 T cell receptor beta chains were all read from a single sample in a study of blood T cell repertoires in COVID-19 (dated by TCRdb to 2018 to 2020). Library construction relied on the immunoSEQ multiplex PCR assay. TCRdb obtained this table from immuneACCESS and retained in-frame rearrangements with V and J assigned. These tables miss some clones; where compared with another copy, unresolved V genes account for less than half of the shortfall, and the remainder is unexplained. The table for this sample lists about 250,000 clones; about 87% of them were counted only once. The biggest ten clones account for around 6.5% of the sample. Sequenced: peripheral blood. The origin of the receptors is a woman in her 30s with COVID-19, enrolled during active disease.

The chain employs TRBV27 and TRBJ2-1; a possible D gene is TRBD1 (7 bases). CDR1 and CDR2 (germline): MNHEY, SMNVEV (reference sequence). V dropped 6 bases and J dropped 6 bases, with 21 bases sitting between them. CDR3 length: 16 amino acids. This CDR3 reads CASSTSSGDSTNEQFF. The CDR3 DNA sequence: TGTGCCAGCAGCACATCGTCGGGGGACAGCACCAATGAGCAGTTCTTC.

The chain joins TRBV6-5 to TRBJ1-6; TRBD1 aligns across 7 bases. The ends lost 11 bases at V and 9 bases at J; junction bases unmatched: 10. The CDR3 has 13 residues. Germline V gives CDR1 MNHEY, CDR2 SVGAGI. The DNA of the CDR3 is TGTGCCGGTTCGGGACAGTTCAGTTCACCCCTCCACTTT. Translated, it gives CAGSGQFSSPLHF.

This rearrangement joins TRBV18 to TRBJ1-1; D is uncertain. Germline loops: CDR1 KGHSH, CDR2 LQKENI. This CDR3 has 15 amino acids. V shed 1 base and J shed 4 bases, with 13 bases lying between them. CDR3: CASSPREARVTEAFF. CDR3 DNA: TGTGCCAGCTCACCACGGGAGGCGAGGGTCACTGAAGCTTTCTTT. The full variable domain, with the rest looked up from reference TRBV18 and TRBJ1-1, is NAGVMQNPRHLVRRRGQEARLRCSPMKGHSHVYWYRQLPEEGLKFMVYLQKENIIDESGMPKERFSAEFPKEGPSILRIQQVVRGDSAAYFCASSPREARVTEAFFGQGTRLTVV.

This chain joins TRBV7-2 and TRBJ2-5; 8 positions agree with TRBD1. The trim removed 6 bases at V and 1 base at J, leaving 4 bases unmatched. Germline lookup yields CDR1 SGHTA and CDR2 FQGNSA. The CDR3 is 14 amino acids. CDR3 DNA sequence: TGTGCCAGCAGTCTACAGGGGGGCCAAGAGACCCAGTACTTC. It is translated as CASSLQGGQETQYF.

The chain uses TRBV7-8 and TRBJ2-1; 12 nucleotides line up with TRBD2. CDR3 length: 15 residues. After removal of 4 bases from V and 7 bases from J, the junction contained 5 bases not matched to a gene. The germline V gene has CDR1 SGHVS and CDR2 FQNEAQ. The CDR3 sequence: CASSSGLAGANEQFF. The CDR3 DNA reads TGTGCCAGCAGCTCGGGACTAGCGGGCGCAAATGAGCAGTTCTTC.

The rearrangement uses TRBV19 and TRBJ2-5; 12 bases map to TRBD2. Germline trimming cut 3 bases from V and 5 bases from J; bases unmatched to any gene: 10. Germline CDR1 is LNHDA and CDR2 is SQIVND (reference sequence). The CDR3 extends over 17 amino acids. This chain's CDR3 is CASSINRLAGGAETQYF. CDR3 nucleotides: TGTGCCAGTAGTATTAATAGGCTAGCGGGGGGGGCCGAGACCCAGTACTTC.

This sequence joins TRBV11-2 and TRBJ2-5; maybe TRBD2 (5 bases). CDR3 size: 14 residues. Trimming left V 1 base short and J 4 bases short, with 10 bases between. CDR1 is SGHAT and CDR2 is FQNNGV in the germline V gene. CDR3 DNA: TGTGCCAGCAGCTTAGCTTCTGGGAGAGAGACCCAGTACTTC. Translation: CASSLASGRETQYF. Based on the CDR3 plus reference TRBV11-2 and TRBJ2-5, the full variable domain is EAGVAQSPRYKIIEKRQSVAFWCNPISGHATLYWYQQILGQGPKLLIQFQNNGVVDDSQLPKDRFSAERLKGVDSTLKIQPAKLEDSAVYLCASSLASGRETQYFGPGTRLLVL.

The rearrangement joins TRBV3-1 (or the pseudogene TRBV3-2) to TRBJ2-1; 7 bases match TRBD2. V lost 4 bases to trimming and J lost 7 bases; unmatched junction nucleotides: 10. The CDR3 totals 15 residues. CDR1 and CDR2 (germline): LGHDT, YNNKEL (reference sequence). CDR3: CASSPERELDNEQFF. The CDR3 DNA reads TGTGCCAGCAGCCCCGAGCGGGAACTCGATAATGAGCAGTTCTTC.

The chain has TRBV5-1 and TRBJ2-7, with 9 nucleotides matching TRBD2. The J segment lost 3 bases and the V segment lost 4 bases, leaving 8 bases of the junction unmatched. Germline CDR1 and CDR2: SGHRS and YFSETQ. This CDR3 has 15 amino acids. In nucleotides, the CDR3 is TGCGCCAGCAGCAAACGCGGGAGGGCCCTCTACGAGCAGTACGTC. It codes for CASSKRGRALYEQYV.

The chain combines TRBV28 with TRBJ1-6; 7 nucleotides align to TRBD1. The V gene end was trimmed by 8 bases and the J gene end by 0 bases; junction bases not matched to a gene: 4. Germline-derived CDR1 and CDR2 are MDHEN and SYDVKM. There are 15 residues in the CDR3. The CDR3 reads CASYRDSSYNSPLHF. The CDR3, as DNA: TGTGCCAGCTACAGGGACAGCTCCTATAATTCACCCCTCCACTTT.

The chain links TRBV10-1 to TRBJ1-1; D gene ambiguous. Per the germline V gene, CDR1 is WNHNN and CDR2 is SYGVQD (reference sequence). This CDR3 spans 13 amino acids. The V and J ends lost 2 bases and 1 base respectively, with 5 bases between them. CDR3 coding DNA: TGCGCCAGCAGTGAGACAGAGAACACTGAAGCTTTCTTT. Residues: CASSETENTEAFF.